Presented here are 18 T cell receptor beta chains from one specimen sequenced in a study of blood T cell repertoires in COVID-19 (dated by TCRdb to about 2020). Preparation of the library involved the immunoSEQ multiplex PCR assay. TCRdb re-hosts the immuneACCESS table, in-frame sequences only. Its copies lack some clones; in the studies checked, an unresolved V gene accounts for under half of them, and the cause for the rest is not known. This sample comprises about 80,000 clones, about 72% of them detected only once. The ten largest clonotypes hold roughly 15% of the sample. Sequenced material: peripheral blood. Receptors were obtained from a man between 65 and 80 years old with active or convalescent COVID-19.

This clone was recorded only once. The chain employs TRBV9 and TRBJ2-1, with TRBD2 matching 9 bases. Germline CDR1 and CDR2: SGDLS and YYNGEE. The CDR3 loop spans 15 amino acids. V lost 3 bases to trimming and J lost 5 bases; unmatched junction nucleotides: 6. DNA for the CDR3: TGTGCCAGCAGCGCCCCGGAGCGGGGGGACAATGAGCAGTTCTTC. Residues: CASSAPERGDNEQFF.

This clone has just one count. The genes are TRBV5-1 and TRBJ2-6; TRBD2 matches at 8 bases. The CDR3 covers 17 residues. Per germline, CDR1 SGHRS and CDR2 YFSETQ. Trimming removed 4 bases from V and 0 bases from J; junction bases left unmatched: 6. In DNA form, the CDR3 reads TGCGCCAGCAGCGCGCGGACTAGCCACTCTGGGGCCAACGTCCTGACTTTC. As protein: CASSARTSHSGANVLTF.

J is TRBJ1-2 and V is TRBV19; no clear D. Germline V gene lookup returns CDR1 LNHDA and CDR2 SQIVND (reference sequence). Trimming removed 3 bases at V and 5 bases at J, with 19 bases between. The CDR3 extends over 16 amino acids. The CDR3: CASSISPGMIVYGYTF. In DNA form, the CDR3 reads TGTGCCAGTAGTATCTCACCGGGGATGATAGTTTATGGCTACACCTTC.

This CDR3 reads CASSNRVQETQYF. CDR3 nucleotide sequence: TGTGCCAGCAGTAACAGGGTCCAAGAGACCCAGTACTTC. V is TRBV6-5 and J is TRBJ2-5, with TRBD1 as a possible D gene (6 bases). Per the germline V gene, CDR1 is MNHEY and CDR2 is SVGAGI. The CDR3 consists of 13 residues. V was clipped by 5 bases and J by 1 base, with 8 bases between them.

The genes are TRBV2 and TRBJ1-1, with TRBD1 matching 8 bases. CDR3 length equals 14 residues. V was pared by 5 bases and J by 4 bases, with 6 bases of the junction left unmatched. CDR1 and CDR2 from the germline V gene are SNHLY and FYNNEI. The CDR3 spells CASSLTGVSTEAFF. In nucleotides, the CDR3 is TGTGCCAGCAGTTTGACAGGGGTATCCACTGAAGCTTTCTTT. Supplemented by reference TRBV2 and TRBJ1-1, the full variable domain reads EPEVTQTPSHQVTQMGQEVILRCVPISNHLYFYWYRQILGQKVEFLVSFYNNEISEKSEIFDDQFSVERPDGSNFTLKIRSTKLEDSAMYFCASSLTGVSTEAFFGQGTRLTVV.

This clone has just a few counts. V and J are TRBV10-2 and TRBJ1-6; D gene ambiguous. Germline CDR1 reads WSHSY; CDR2 reads SAAADI. V gave up 6 bases and J gave up 2 bases, with 11 bases separating them. The CDR3 runs 15 residues. In DNA form, the CDR3 reads TGCGCCAGCAGCCGGGAAGGGACCTATAATTCACCCCTCCACTTT. This sequence encodes CASSREGTYNSPLHF.

The chain carries TRBV7-2 and TRBJ2-7; a weak D match, TRBD1 (5 bases). The CDR3 runs to 12 residues. From germline, CDR1 is SGHTA and CDR2 FQGNSA. The V and J ends lost 2 bases and 3 bases respectively, with 5 bases between them. CDR3 sequence (DNA): TGTGCCAGCAGCTTACAGGGCTACGAGCAGTACTTC. This codes for CASSLQGYEQYF.

The V and J genes are TRBV3-1 (or the pseudogene TRBV3-2) and TRBJ2-4, with 7 bases matching TRBD1. V lost 1 base to trimming and J lost 0 bases; unmatched junction nucleotides: 9. This CDR3 spans 18 amino acids. Germline loops: CDR1 LGHDT, CDR2 YNNKEL (reference sequence). The CDR3 nucleotides are TGTGCCAGCAGCCAAGGTCAGGGGGTCAATCTAGCCAAAAACATTCAGTACTTC. Amino acid sequence: CASSQGQGVNLAKNIQYF.

This clone was counted only a few times. The V gene is TRBV30, the J gene TRBJ2-3; 7 bases map to TRBD2. The ends lost 4 bases at V and 1 base at J; junction bases unmatched: 2. CDR1 and CDR2 from the germline V gene are GTSNPN and SVGIG (reference sequence). The CDR3 totals 13 residues. CDR3 coding DNA: TGTGCCTGGACTAGCGGCGGCACAGATACGCAGTATTTT. Translation gives CAWTSGGTDTQYF. Full variable domain (remainder filled in from reference TRBV30 and TRBJ2-3): SQTIHQWPATLVQPVGSPLSLECTVEGTSNPNLYWYRQAAGRGLQLLFYSVGIGQISSEVPQNLSASRPQDRQFILSSKKLLLSDSGFYLCAWTSGGTDTQYFGPGTRLTVL.

The chain carries TRBV10-2 and TRBJ2-5, with D perhaps matching TRBD2 (5 bases). Germline assignment: CDR1 WSHSY and CDR2 SAAADI. V lost 5 bases, J lost 2 bases, and 15 bases lay in between. The CDR3 length is 15 residues. CDR3 residues: CASSPTSRGQETQYF. The CDR3, as DNA: TGCGCCAGCAGTCCTACTTCCCGAGGGCAAGAGACCCAGTACTTC.

The chain combines TRBV6-6 with TRBJ2-5; D remains ambiguous. This CDR3 has 13 amino acids. Germline V CDR1 and CDR2: MNHNY, SVGAGI (reference sequence). V gave up 2 bases and J gave up 1 base, with 5 bases separating them. For the CDR3, the DNA is TGTGCCAGCAGTTACCAGTTCCAAGAGACCCAGTACTTC. It translates to CASSYQFQETQYF.

The gene calls are TRBV5-4 and TRBJ1-3; weak D call: TRBD1 (6 bases). Trimming removed 2 bases at V and 0 bases at J, with 9 bases between. The CDR3 runs to 15 residues. From germline, CDR1 is SGHNT and CDR2 YYREEE (reference sequence). In DNA, the CDR3 is TGTGCCAGCAGCTTAGGACAGCCCTCTGGAAACACCATATATTTT. As protein: CASSLGQPSGNTIYF. The full variable domain, in which reference TRBV5-4 and TRBJ1-3 provide the parts outside the CDR3, is ETGVTQSPTHLIKTRGQQVTLRCSSQSGHNTVSWYQQALGQGPQFIFQYYREEENGRGNFPPRFSGLQFPNYSSELNVNALELDDSALYLCASSLGQPSGNTIYFGEGSWLTVV.

The chain links TRBV11-1 to TRBJ2-2, with TRBD2 identical over 8 bases. The CDR3 has 15 residues. The germline V gene has CDR1 SGHAT and CDR2 FQDESV (reference sequence). The trim removed 3 bases at V and 4 bases at J, leaving 4 bases unmatched. The CDR3 is CASSFSGGGTGELFF. In DNA, the CDR3 is TGTGCCAGCAGCTTCAGCGGGGGCGGCACCGGGGAGCTGTTTTTT.

J is TRBJ2-7 and V is TRBV30; 8 positions agree with TRBD1. Germline CDR1 reads GTSNPN; CDR2 reads SVGIG (reference sequence). The CDR3 loop spans 14 amino acids. V shed 2 bases, J shed 3 bases, and the junction held 6 bases outside the gene matches. The chain's CDR3 is CAWSIGTGDYEQYF. The CDR3, as DNA: TGTGCCTGGAGTATCGGGACAGGAGACTACGAGCAGTACTTC.

CDR3 amino acids: CASSQNGYEQYF. The DNA for the CDR3 is TGTGCCAGCAGCCAAAACGGCTACGAGCAGTACTTC. The rearrangement joins TRBV3-1 (or the pseudogene TRBV3-2) to TRBJ2-7; D ambiguous. The germline CDR1 and CDR2 sequences are LGHDT and YNNKEL (reference sequence). V lost 2 bases, J lost 3 bases, and 5 bases lay in between. CDR3 length: 12 amino acids.

The rearrangement joins TRBV11-2 to TRBJ2-1; D not resolved. Trimming removed 3 bases from V and 6 bases from J, with 3 bases in between. The CDR3 is 11 residues long. Germline CDR1 SGHAT, CDR2 FQNNGV. Written as DNA, the CDR3 is TGTGCCAGCAGCTTGAGCAATGAGCAGTTCTTC. Amino acid sequence: CASSLSNEQFF. The complete variable domain, with remaining parts taken from reference TRBV11-2 and TRBJ2-1, reads EAGVAQSPRYKIIEKRQSVAFWCNPISGHATLYWYQQILGQGPKLLIQFQNNGVVDDSQLPKDRFSAERLKGVDSTLKIQPAKLEDSAVYLCASSLSNEQFFGPGTRLTVL.

The J gene is TRBJ2-3, the V gene TRBV14; D remains unclear. The CDR3 covers 14 residues. V lost 6 bases and J 0 bases, leaving 10 bases between the germline ends. Germline V gene lookup returns CDR1 SGHDN and CDR2 FVKESK. CDR3 residues: CASRSAVSTDTQYF. In DNA form, the CDR3 reads TGTGCCAGCAGATCGGCGGTGAGCACAGATACGCAGTATTTT.

In its sample, this clone was seen once. This could be a read error, since a much larger clone is one nucleotide away. The genes are TRBV5-6 and TRBJ1-5; no definite D call. CDR3 length: 14 residues. CDR1 and CDR2 (germline): SGHDT, YYEEEE. Deletions cut 0 bases from V and 2 bases from J, with 6 bases between. In nucleotides, the CDR3 is TGTGCCAGCAGCTTGGGAGAGGGCAATCAGCCCCAGCATTTT. Protein: CASSLGEGNQPQHF.